Shown below are 5 T cell receptor beta chains from a single sample sequenced in a study of post-analysis software for immune sequencing data. Every TCR beta cDNA library bore unique molecular identifiers. MiXCR, applied by TCRdb to the PCR reads, yields one record per CDR3 protein. This table has 650,000 to 900,000 distinct CDR3 sequences, 40% to 55% appearing once. Study results and caveats: TRBV5-6, TRBV5-1 and TRBV20-1 were among 4 or 5 TRBV segments more frequent in patients than controls.

These TCRs' antigens remain unknown. Source material: blood. These receptors all come from a girl aged 10 to 17 with multiple sclerosis.

This clonotype was counted a few times. This chain uses TRBV7-9 with TRBJ2-7, with 7 nucleotides matching TRBD2. There are 11 residues in the CDR3. The V gene's germline CDR1 is SEHNR and CDR2 FQNEAQ (reference sequence). With 8 bases clipped from V and 3 bases from J, the junction kept 1 base outside the gene matches. In DNA form, the CDR3 reads TGTGCCAGCGGGGACTACTACGAGCAGTACTTC. This sequence encodes CASGDYYEQYF.

This clonotype appeared a few times. The V gene is TRBV20-1, the J gene TRBJ2-3, with TRBD2 matching 14 bases. V trimming: 6 bases; J trimming: 5 bases; junction bases outside the gene matches: 13. The CDR3 spans 17 residues. Looked up from germline, CDR1 is DFQATT and CDR2 is SNEGSKA (reference sequence). CDR3 nucleotide sequence: TGCAGTGCCCCGGGACTAGCGGGAGAAAGTCAAGGAGATACGCAGTATTTT. Amino acid sequence: CSAPGLAGESQGDTQYF.

The chain carries TRBV29-1 and TRBJ2-3; D not certain. The germline gives CDR1 SQVTM, CDR2 ANQGSEA. V lost 5 bases and J 0 bases, leaving 9 bases between the germline ends. This CDR3 has 13 residues. The CDR3 DNA reads TGCAGCGTTTTGGCAGCCAGCACAGATACGCAGTATTTT. It is translated as CSVLAASTDTQYF.

The chain combines TRBV12-3 or TRBV12-4 with TRBJ2-1, with 7 bases fitting TRBD2. The CDR3 spans 16 residues. V trimming: 7 bases; J trimming: 2 bases; junction bases outside the gene matches: 11. The CDR3 sequence: CASNSAGTTTYNEQFF. CDR3 sequence (DNA): TGTGCCAGCAATTCAGCCGGGACTACGACCTACAATGAGCAGTTCTTC.

The chain is built from TRBV7-2 and TRBJ2-1, with 8 positions matching TRBD2. In germline, CDR1 is SGHTA, CDR2 FQGNSA. This CDR3 comprises 15 residues. V lost 6 bases to trimming and J lost 4 bases; unmatched junction nucleotides: 8. This chain's CDR3 is CASSSSGPFYNEQFF. The DNA of the CDR3 is TGTGCCAGCAGTTCTAGCGGGCCTTTTTACAATGAGCAGTTCTTC.